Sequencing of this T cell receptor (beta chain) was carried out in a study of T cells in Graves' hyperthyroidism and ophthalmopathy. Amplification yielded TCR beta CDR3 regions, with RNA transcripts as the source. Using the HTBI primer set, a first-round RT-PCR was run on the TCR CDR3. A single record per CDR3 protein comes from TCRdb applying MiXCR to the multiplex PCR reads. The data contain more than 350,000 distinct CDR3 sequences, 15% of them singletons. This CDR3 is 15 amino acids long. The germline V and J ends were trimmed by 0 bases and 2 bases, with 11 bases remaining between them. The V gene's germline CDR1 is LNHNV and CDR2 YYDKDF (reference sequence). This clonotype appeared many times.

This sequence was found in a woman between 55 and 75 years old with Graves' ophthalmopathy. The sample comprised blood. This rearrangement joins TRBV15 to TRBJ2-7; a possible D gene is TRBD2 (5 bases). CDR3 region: CATSRDIALTYEQYF. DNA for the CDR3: TGTGCCACCAGCAGAGATATAGCGTTAACCTACGAGCAGTACTTC.